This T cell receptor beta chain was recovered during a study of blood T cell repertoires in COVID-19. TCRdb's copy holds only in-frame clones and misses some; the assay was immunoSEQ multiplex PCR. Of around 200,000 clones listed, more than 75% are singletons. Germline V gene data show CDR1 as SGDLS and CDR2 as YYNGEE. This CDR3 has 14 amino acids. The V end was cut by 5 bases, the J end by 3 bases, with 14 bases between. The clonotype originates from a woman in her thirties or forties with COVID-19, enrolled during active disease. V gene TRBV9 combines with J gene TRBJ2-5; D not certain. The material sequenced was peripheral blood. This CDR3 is CASSVTWIKETQYF. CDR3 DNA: TGTGCCAGCAGTGTGACTTGGATAAAAGAGACCCAGTACTTC.